This paragraph covers one TCR beta chain sequence. What it binds is not known. The sample comes from a study of OX40 agonist ivuxolimab in advanced cancers. Sequencing was performed with immunoSEQ multiplex PCR; in TCRdb, only in-frame clones are kept and a portion is missing. The sample records 75,000 to 95,000 clones, 84% being singletons. Study conclusions and caveats: At 0.1 to 3.0 mg/kg and by week 6, clonal expansion occurred in CD4+ and CD8+ blood T cells.

The J segment lost 0 bases and the V segment lost 5 bases, leaving 10 bases of the junction unmatched. Looked up from germline, CDR1 is SGHVS and CDR2 is FNYEAQ. This CDR3 contains 16 residues. The source was CD4+ or CD8+ T cells sorted from blood, collected in a trial of the OX40 agonist ivuxolimab. V gene TRBV7-6 combines with J gene TRBJ2-7, with 7 bases fitting TRBD1. The source of this sequence is an adult with an advanced solid tumor such as melanoma, head and neck, liver or kidney cancer. In DNA form, the CDR3 reads TGTGCCAGCAGCCCAGAAACCCGGACAGGCTCCTACGAGCAGTACTTC. This codes for CASSPETRTGSYEQYF.